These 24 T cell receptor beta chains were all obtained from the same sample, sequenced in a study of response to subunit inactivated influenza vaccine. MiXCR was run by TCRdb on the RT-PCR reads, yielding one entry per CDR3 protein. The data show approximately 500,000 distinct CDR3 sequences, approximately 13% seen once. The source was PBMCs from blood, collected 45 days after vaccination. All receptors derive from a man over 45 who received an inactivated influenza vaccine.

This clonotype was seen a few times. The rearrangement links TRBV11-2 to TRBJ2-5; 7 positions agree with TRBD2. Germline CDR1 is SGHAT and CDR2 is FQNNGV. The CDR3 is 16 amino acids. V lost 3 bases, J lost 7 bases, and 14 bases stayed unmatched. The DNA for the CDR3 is TGTGCCAGCAGCTTTAGAGCGGGGCAGGATCTGGGGACCCAGTACTTC. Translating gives CASSFRAGQDLGTQYF.

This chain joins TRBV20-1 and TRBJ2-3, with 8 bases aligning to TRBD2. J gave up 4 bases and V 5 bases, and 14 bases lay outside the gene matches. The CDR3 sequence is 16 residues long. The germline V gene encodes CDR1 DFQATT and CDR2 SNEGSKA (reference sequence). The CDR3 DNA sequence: TGCAGTGCTCCAGGCATTACGGGGGGGCCATCAGATACGCAGTATTTT. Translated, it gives CSAPGITGGPSDTQYF.

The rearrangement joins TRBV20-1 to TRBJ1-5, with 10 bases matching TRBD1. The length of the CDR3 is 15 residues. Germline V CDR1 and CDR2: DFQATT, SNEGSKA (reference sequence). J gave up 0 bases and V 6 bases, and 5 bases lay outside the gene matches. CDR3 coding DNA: TGCAGTGCCGTCGGACAGGGGGGTAGCAATCAGCCCCAGCATTTT. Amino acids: CSAVGQGGSNQPQHF.

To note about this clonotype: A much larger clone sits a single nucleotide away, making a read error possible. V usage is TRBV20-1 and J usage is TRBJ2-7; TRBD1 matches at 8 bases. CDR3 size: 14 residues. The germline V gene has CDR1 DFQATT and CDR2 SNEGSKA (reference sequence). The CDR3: CNARRDRSSYEQYF. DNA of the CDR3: TGCAATGCTCGCCGGGACAGGAGCTCCTACGAGCAGTACTTC.

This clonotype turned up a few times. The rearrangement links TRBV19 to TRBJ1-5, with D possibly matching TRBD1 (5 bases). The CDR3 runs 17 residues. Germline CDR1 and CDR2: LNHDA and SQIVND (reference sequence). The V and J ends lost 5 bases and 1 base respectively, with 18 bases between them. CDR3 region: CASSHRVAGQSNQPQHF. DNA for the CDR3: TGTGCCAGTAGTCATAGAGTCGCAGGGCAGAGCAATCAGCCCCAGCATTTT. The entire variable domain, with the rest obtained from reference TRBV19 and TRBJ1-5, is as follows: DGGITQSPKYLFRKEGQNVTLSCEQNLNHDAMYWYRQDPGQGLRLIYYSQIVNDFQKGDIAEGYSVSREKKESFPLTVTSAQKNPTAFYLCASSHRVAGQSNQPQHFGDGTRLSIL.

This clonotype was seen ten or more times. The CDR3 is CASSQGQFNSPLHF. CDR3 DNA: TGTGCCAGCAGCCAGGGACAGTTTAATTCACCCCTCCACTTT. V and J are TRBV12-3 or TRBV12-4 and TRBJ1-6; 7 bases agree with TRBD1. V lost 6 bases and J lost 6; bases outside the gene matches: 5. This CDR3 is built from 14 residues.

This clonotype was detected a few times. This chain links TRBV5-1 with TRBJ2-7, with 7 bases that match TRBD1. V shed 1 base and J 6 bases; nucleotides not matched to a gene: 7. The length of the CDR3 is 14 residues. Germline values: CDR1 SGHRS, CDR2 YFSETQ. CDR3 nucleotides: TGCGCCAGCAGCTTGCCGACAGGGAGACGCGAGCAGTACTTC. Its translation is CASSLPTGRREQYF.

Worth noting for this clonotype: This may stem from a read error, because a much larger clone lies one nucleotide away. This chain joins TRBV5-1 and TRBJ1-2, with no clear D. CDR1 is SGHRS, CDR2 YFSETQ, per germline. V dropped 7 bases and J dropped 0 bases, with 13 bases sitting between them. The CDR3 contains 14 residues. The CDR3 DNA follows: TGCGCCAGCGGCATGGCCGGGACTAACTATGGCTACACCTTC. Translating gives CASGMAGTNYGYTF.

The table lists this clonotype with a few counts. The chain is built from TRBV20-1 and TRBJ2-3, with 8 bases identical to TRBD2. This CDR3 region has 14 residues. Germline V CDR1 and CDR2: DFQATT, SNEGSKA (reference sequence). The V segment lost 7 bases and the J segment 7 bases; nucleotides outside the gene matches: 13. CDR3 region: CSVPDRGGPNTQYF. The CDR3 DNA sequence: TGCAGTGTTCCGGACCGGGGGGGGCCAAATACGCAGTATTTT.

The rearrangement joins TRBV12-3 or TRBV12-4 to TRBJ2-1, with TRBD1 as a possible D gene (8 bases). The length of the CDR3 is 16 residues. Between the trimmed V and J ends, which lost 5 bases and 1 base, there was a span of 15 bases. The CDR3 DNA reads TGTGCCAGCAGTCGCCACAGGGGGGGTTCCTACAATGAGCAGTTCTTC. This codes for CASSRHRGGSYNEQFF.

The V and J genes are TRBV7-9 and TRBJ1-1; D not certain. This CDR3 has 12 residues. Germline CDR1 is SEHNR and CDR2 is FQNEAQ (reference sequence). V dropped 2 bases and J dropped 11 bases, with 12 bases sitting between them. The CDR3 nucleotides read TGTGCCAGCAGCTTACCCCTCTCGGGGGCTTTCTTT. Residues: CASSLPLSGAFF. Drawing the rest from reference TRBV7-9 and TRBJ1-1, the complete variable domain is DTGVSQNPRHKITKRGQNVTFRCDPISEHNRLYWYRQTLGQGPEFLTYFQNEAQLEKSRLLSDRFSAERPKGSFSTLEIQRTEQGDSAMYLCASSLPLSGAFFGQGTRLTVV.

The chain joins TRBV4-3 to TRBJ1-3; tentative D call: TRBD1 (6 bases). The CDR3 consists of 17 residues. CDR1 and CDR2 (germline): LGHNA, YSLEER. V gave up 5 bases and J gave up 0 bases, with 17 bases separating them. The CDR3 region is CASSTQIGGISGNTIYF. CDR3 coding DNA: TGCGCCAGCAGCACGCAAATTGGGGGCATCTCTGGAAACACCATATATTTT.

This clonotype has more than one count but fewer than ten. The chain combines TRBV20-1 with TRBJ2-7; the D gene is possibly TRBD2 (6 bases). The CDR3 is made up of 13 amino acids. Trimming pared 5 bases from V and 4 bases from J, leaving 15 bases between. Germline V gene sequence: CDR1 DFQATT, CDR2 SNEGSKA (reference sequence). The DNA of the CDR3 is TGCAGTGCTCCCCGGGTAGGAGGGTACGAGCAGTACTTC. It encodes CSAPRVGGYEQYF.

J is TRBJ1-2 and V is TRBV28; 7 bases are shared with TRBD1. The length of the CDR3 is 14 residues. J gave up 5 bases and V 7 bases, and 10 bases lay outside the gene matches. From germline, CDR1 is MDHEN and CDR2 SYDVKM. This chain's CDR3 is CASTQATTGYGYTF. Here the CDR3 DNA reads TGTGCCAGCACCCAGGCTACGACAGGGTATGGCTACACCTTC.

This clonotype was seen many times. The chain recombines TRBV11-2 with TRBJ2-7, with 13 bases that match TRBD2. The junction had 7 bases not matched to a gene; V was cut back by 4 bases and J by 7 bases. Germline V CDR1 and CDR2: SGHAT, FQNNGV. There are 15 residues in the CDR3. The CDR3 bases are TGTGCCAGCAGCTGGGGACTAGCGGGATTAGGGGAGCAGTACTTC. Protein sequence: CASSWGLAGLGEQYF.

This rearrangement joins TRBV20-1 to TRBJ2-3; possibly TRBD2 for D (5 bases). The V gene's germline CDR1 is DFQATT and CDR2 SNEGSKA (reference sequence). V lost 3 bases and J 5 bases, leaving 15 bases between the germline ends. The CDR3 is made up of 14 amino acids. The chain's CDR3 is CSASPAVSLDTQYF. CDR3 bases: TGCAGTGCTAGTCCAGCGGTGTCCCTAGATACGCAGTATTTT.

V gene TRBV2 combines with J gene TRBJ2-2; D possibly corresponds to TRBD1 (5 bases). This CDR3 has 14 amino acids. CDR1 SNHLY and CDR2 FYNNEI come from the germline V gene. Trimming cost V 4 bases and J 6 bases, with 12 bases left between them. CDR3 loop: CASSGETQAGELFF. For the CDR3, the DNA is TGTGCCAGCAGTGGGGAAACACAGGCCGGGGAGCTGTTTTTT.

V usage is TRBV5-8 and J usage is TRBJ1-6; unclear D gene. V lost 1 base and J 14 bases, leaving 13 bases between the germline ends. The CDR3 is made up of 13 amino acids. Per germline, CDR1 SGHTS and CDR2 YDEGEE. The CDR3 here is CASSLMGQVSLHF. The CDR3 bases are TGTGCCAGCAGCTTGATGGGCCAGGTGTCCCTCCACTTT.

In DNA, the CDR3 is TGTGCCACCAATGGGGACAGGGACTATGGCTACACCTTC. Encoded protein: CATNGDRDYGYTF. The rearrangement joins TRBV2 to TRBJ1-2; 9 nucleotides align to TRBD1. The CDR3 sequence is 13 residues long. V lost 10 bases to trimming and J lost 3 bases; unmatched junction nucleotides: 6. Germline CDR1 and CDR2: SNHLY and FYNNEI.

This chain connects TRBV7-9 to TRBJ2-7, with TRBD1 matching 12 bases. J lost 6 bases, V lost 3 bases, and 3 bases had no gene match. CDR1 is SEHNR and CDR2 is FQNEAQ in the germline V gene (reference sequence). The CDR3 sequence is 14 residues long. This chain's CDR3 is CASSLGQGAFEQYF. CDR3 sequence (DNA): TGTGCCAGCAGCTTGGGACAGGGGGCATTCGAGCAGTACTTC.

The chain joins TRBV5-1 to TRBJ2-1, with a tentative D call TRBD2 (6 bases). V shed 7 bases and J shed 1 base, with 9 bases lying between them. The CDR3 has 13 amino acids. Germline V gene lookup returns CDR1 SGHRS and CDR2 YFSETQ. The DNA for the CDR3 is TGCGCCAGCCGGGAGCGGTCCTACAATGAGCAGTTCTTC. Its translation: CASRERSYNEQFF.

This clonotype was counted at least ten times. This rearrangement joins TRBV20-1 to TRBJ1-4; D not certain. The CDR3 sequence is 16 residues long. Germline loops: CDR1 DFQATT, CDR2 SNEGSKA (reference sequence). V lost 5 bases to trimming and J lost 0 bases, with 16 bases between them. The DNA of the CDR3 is TGCAGTGCTTCCGACCGCCTTATCTCAACTAATGAAAAACTGTTTTTT. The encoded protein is CSASDRLISTNEKLFF.

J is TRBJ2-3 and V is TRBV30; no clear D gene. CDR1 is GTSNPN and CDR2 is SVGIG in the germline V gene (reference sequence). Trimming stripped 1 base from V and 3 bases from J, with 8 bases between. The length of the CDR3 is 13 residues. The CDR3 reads CAWSGQATDTQYF. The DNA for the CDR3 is TGTGCCTGGAGTGGCCAAGCGACAGATACGCAGTATTTT.

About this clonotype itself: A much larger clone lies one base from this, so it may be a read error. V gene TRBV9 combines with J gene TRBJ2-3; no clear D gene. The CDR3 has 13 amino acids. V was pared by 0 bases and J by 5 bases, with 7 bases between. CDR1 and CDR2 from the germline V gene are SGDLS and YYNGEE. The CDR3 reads CASSVARVDTQYF. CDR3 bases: TGTGCCAGCAGCGTAGCCCGGGTAGATACGCAGTATTTT.